Listed below are T cell receptor beta chains from one sample, sequenced in a study of metastatic and nonmetastatic thyroid tumors. MiXCR was used by TCRdb to re-call the PCR reads. This sample yields 5,500 to 7,000 clones, of which about 30% are seen a single time; 15% to 25% belongs to the top ten. The sequenced material came from adjacent normal tissue. These receptors were taken from a female donor with papillary thyroid cancer or a benign thyroid nodule (not recorded which). Some clones in this sample may be carry-over from other donors' samples. Each CDR3 is given with its conserved first and last residue. The order of the fields is D gene, V gene, clone size, J gene, CDR3 DNA, CDR3 protein. The D gene is left open where the match is weak. Size values are once, few and many counts, or a class for expanded clones, and some rows have none.

D: .
V: TRBV11-2
size: .
J: TRBJ1-4
DNA: TGTGCCAGCAGCTTAGAAGGGAACCCAGCAACTAATGAAAAACTGTTTTTT
CDR3: CASSLEGNPATNEKLFF

D: .
V: TRBV6-1
size: large
J: TRBJ2-1
DNA: TGTGCCAGCAGTAATCCGGGACACAATTACAATGAGCAGTTCTTC
CDR3: CASSNPGHNYNEQFF

D: .
V: TRBV30
size: medium-sized
J: TRBJ1-4
DNA: TGTGCCTGGAGTGTCTCCAGGGGAAAACTGTTTTTT
CDR3: CAWSVSRGKLFF

D: TRBD1
V: TRBV7-2
size: .
J: TRBJ2-7
DNA: TGTGCCAGCAGCCCAGATCAGGGGGCGGACGAGCAGTACTTC
CDR3: CASSPDQGADEQYF

D: TRBD1
V: TRBV6-1
size: few
J: TRBJ1-1
DNA: TGTGCCAGCAGTGAGGGGACAGGGGAGGGCACTGAAGCTTTCTTT
CDR3: CASSEGTGEGTEAFF

D: TRBD1
V: TRBV7-2
size: medium-sized
J: TRBJ1-2
DNA: TGTGCCAGCAGCTTAAGGGGACAGGGAGATGGCTACACCTTC
CDR3: CASSLRGQGDGYTF

D: .
V: TRBV27
size: few
J: TRBJ2-7
DNA: TGTGCCAGCAGTTTTTCGGCGACAGGTCTGAGCTCCTACGAGCAGTACTTC
CDR3: CASSFSATGLSSYEQYF

D: .
V: TRBV19
size: medium-sized
J: TRBJ1-2
DNA: TGTGCCAGTAGTATGAGTGAGGGCTACACCTTC
CDR3: CASSMSEGYTF

D: .
V: TRBV28
size: .
J: TRBJ1-2
DNA: TGTGCCAGCAGTCTGTCGGGACGAGGCTTGGGCTATGGCTACACCTTC
CDR3: CASSLSGRGLGYGYTF

D: .
V: TRBV28
size: many
J: TRBJ1-3
DNA: TGTGCCAGCAGTTTGGTCAGGAGCTCTGGAAACACCATATGTTTT
CDR3: CASSLVRSSGNTICF

D: TRBD2
V: TRBV6-2/TRBV6-3
size: few
J: TRBJ2-1
DNA: TGTGCCAGCATACCCCGACTAGCGGAGAACAATGAGCAGTTCTTC
CDR3: CASIPRLAENNEQFF

D: TRBD2
V: TRBV27
size: many
J: TRBJ2-1
DNA: TGTGCCAGCACCCCGGGACTAGCGGGAGGCAATGAGCGGTTCTTC
CDR3: CASTPGLAGGNERFF

D: TRBD2
V: TRBV6-1
size: .
J: TRBJ2-3
DNA: TGTGCCAGCAGGAGAGGGGTGCGGGAGGGCCCAGATACGCAGTATTTT
CDR3: CASRRGVREGPDTQYF

D: TRBD1
V: TRBV6-1
size: .
J: TRBJ1-1
DNA: TGTGCCAGCAGGCGACAGGGTGGATACACTGAAGCTTTCTTT
CDR3: CASRRQGGYTEAFF

D: TRBD1
V: TRBV11-1
size: .
J: TRBJ2-7
DNA: TGTGCCAGCAGCTCTCACTCTAGGGGGCAGCTTTTCTACGAGCAGTACTTC
CDR3: CASSSHSRGQLFYEQYF

D: .
V: TRBV6-1
size: .
J: TRBJ2-3
DNA: TGTGCCGGAGGAGGGATCGGGAGTAGTGGAGATACGCAGTATTTT
CDR3: CAGGGIGSSGDTQYF

D: .
V: TRBV6-2/TRBV6-3
size: .
J: TRBJ2-6
DNA: TGTGCCAGCAGCCGTGTATCTGGGGCCAACGTCCTGACTTTC
CDR3: CASSRVSGANVLTF

D: TRBD2
V: TRBV7-2
size: .
J: TRBJ2-1
DNA: TGTGCCAGCAGCTTAGCGGCGGGAGCATACAATGAGCAGTTCTTC
CDR3: CASSLAAGAYNEQFF

D: .
V: TRBV12-3/TRBV12-4
size: .
J: TRBJ2-7
DNA: TGTGCCAGCAGTTTAGGGGCGGGAACCTACGAGCAGTACTTC
CDR3: CASSLGAGTYEQYF

D: .
V: TRBV2
size: large
J: TRBJ2-3
DNA: TGTGCCAGCAGTGAATCGGGCAGTAGCACAGATACGCAGTATTTT
CDR3: CASSESGSSTDTQYF

D: .
V: TRBV7-3
size: .
J: TRBJ2-7
DNA: TGTGCCAGCAGCTTAACTCCAGGTGTAGGGCAGTACTTC
CDR3: CASSLTPGVGQYF

D: .
V: TRBV7-3
size: .
J: TRBJ2-5
DNA: TGTGCCAACAGCTCCCAGGGTGGTATGACAGAGACCCAGTACTTC
CDR3: CANSSQGGMTETQYF

D: TRBD1
V: TRBV20-1
size: .
J: TRBJ1-6
DNA: TGCAGTGCTAGAGATCCAGGGACAGGGGATAGCTCACCCCTCCACTTT
CDR3: CSARDPGTGDSSPLHF

D: .
V: TRBV27
size: .
J: TRBJ1-2
DNA: TGTGCCAGCAGTTTATCGGGGGACGCTGGAGGCTACACCTTC
CDR3: CASSLSGDAGGYTF

D: .
V: TRBV7-8
size: medium-sized
J: TRBJ2-7
DNA: TGTGCCAGCAGCCTAGCTCGTCCCCTGCCGACAGGTTTGGGCTCCTACGAGCAGTACTTC
CDR3: CASSLARPLPTGLGSYEQYF

D: .
V: TRBV6-1
size: large
J: TRBJ2-7
DNA: TGTGCCAGCAGTTATAGGGGAGAGCAGTACTTC
CDR3: CASSYRGEQYF

D: .
V: TRBV6-1
size: large
J: TRBJ1-2
DNA: TGTGCCAGCAGTGAAGCATCACAAGGACGCTATGGCTACACCTTC
CDR3: CASSEASQGRYGYTF

D: TRBD1
V: TRBV5-4
size: medium-sized
J: TRBJ1-1
DNA: TGTGCCAGCAGCTTGTGGACCGGGACAGGGATGAACACTGAAGCTTTCTTT
CDR3: CASSLWTGTGMNTEAFF

D: .
V: TRBV18
size: .
J: TRBJ2-7
DNA: TGTGCCAGCTCACCAACGGACGAGGGGGGCGGGCAGTACTTC
CDR3: CASSPTDEGGGQYF

D: TRBD1
V: TRBV11-2
size: large
J: TRBJ1-2
DNA: TGTGCCAGCAGCTTAGAGTACGGGACAGGGGTGACCTATGGCTACACCTTC
CDR3: CASSLEYGTGVTYGYTF

D: .
V: TRBV20-1
size: .
J: TRBJ2-5
DNA: TGCAGTGCTAACCCCCCTGGGGCAGCCCAAGAGACCCAGTACTTC
CDR3: CSANPPGAAQETQYF

D: .
V: TRBV28
size: medium-sized
J: TRBJ2-3
DNA: TGTGCCAGCAGTCACCGGGCGACGCAGTATTTT
CDR3: CASSHRATQYF

D: .
V: TRBV2
size: medium-sized
J: TRBJ2-7
DNA: TGTGCCAGCAGTGAAGGGGTGGGGCGGCAGTACTTC
CDR3: CASSEGVGRQYF

D: .
V: TRBV20-1
size: .
J: TRBJ2-2
DNA: TGCAGTGCTGCTTCGTGGGCTAGGGCCGGGGAGCTGTTTTTT
CDR3: CSAASWARAGELFF

D: TRBD2
V: TRBV6-1
size: few
J: TRBJ2-7
DNA: TGTGCCACTGCGACTAGCGGGGGGCCCCTGAGCTCCTACGAGCAGTACTTC
CDR3: CATATSGGPLSSYEQYF

D: .
V: TRBV11-2
size: .
J: TRBJ2-1
DNA: TGTGCCAGCAGCTTAGTGTGGGGCGCGAGGGCCCTTTACAATGAGCAGTTCTTC
CDR3: CASSLVWGARALYNEQFF

D: TRBD1
V: TRBV7-6
size: medium-sized
J: TRBJ2-1
DNA: TGTGCCAGCAGCTTAGATAAGGGACAGGGCTATGAGCAGTTCTTC
CDR3: CASSLDKGQGYEQFF

D: TRBD2
V: TRBV23-1
size: many
J: TRBJ2-7
DNA: TGCGCCAGCAGGTCAAAAAATTCTAGCGGGACGGTCCTAATTAATTGGTACGAGCAGTACTTC
CDR3: CASRSKNSSGTVLINWYEQYF

D: .
V: TRBV5-1
size: .
J: TRBJ2-2
DNA: TGCGCCAGAAGCCCGGTAACTGAGTCCGGGGATCTTTTTTTT
CDR3: CARSPVTESGDLFF

D: TRBD1
V: TRBV6-1
size: few
J: TRBJ2-5
DNA: TGTGCCAGCAGCCGACAGGGTCCAACACAGACCCAGTACTTC
CDR3: CASSRQGPTQTQYF

D: .
V: TRBV6-1
size: large
J: TRBJ2-2
DNA: TGTGCCAGCAGACTAGGAAGCACCGGGGAGCTGTTTTTT
CDR3: CASRLGSTGELFF

D: .
V: TRBV19
size: medium-sized
J: TRBJ1-2
DNA: TGTGCCAGTAGTCGACTCGGACGGAACTATGGCTACACCTTC
CDR3: CASSRLGRNYGYTF

D: TRBD1
V: TRBV20-1
size: .
J: TRBJ2-7
DNA: TGCAGTGCTAGATCGACAGGGACGTACGAGCAGTACTTC
CDR3: CSARSTGTYEQYF

D: .
V: TRBV20-1
size: .
J: TRBJ2-7
DNA: TGCAGTGCTAGAGATTTCCACGGAGTGGATTACGAGCAGTACTTC
CDR3: CSARDFHGVDYEQYF

D: .
V: TRBV7-2
size: .
J: TRBJ2-7
DNA: TGTGCCAGCAGCAGACCCGGCTACGAGCAGTACTTC
CDR3: CASSRPGYEQYF

D: TRBD1
V: TRBV19
size: few
J: TRBJ1-1
DNA: TGTGCCCGTAGTGTAGACAGGGAGACCGAAGCTTTCTTT
CDR3: CARSVDRETEAFF

D: .
V: TRBV27
size: .
J: TRBJ2-2
DNA: TGTGCCAGCAGTTTGGGTGCGAACACCGGGGAGCTGTTTTTT
CDR3: CASSLGANTGELFF

D: TRBD2
V: TRBV6-1
size: large
J: TRBJ2-3
DNA: TGTGCCAGCAGTGCGCAGGGAGGGAGGTCAGATACGCAGTATTTT
CDR3: CASSAQGGRSDTQYF

D: TRBD2
V: TRBV9
size: medium-sized
J: TRBJ2-7
DNA: TGTGCCAGCAGCGTAGGTGATAGCGGGAGGGCCAAGCAGTACTTC
CDR3: CASSVGDSGRAKQYF

D: .
V: TRBV5-1
size: medium-sized
J: TRBJ2-1
DNA: TGCGCCAGCAGCGGGGGACTTCACAAAAGTCTCGGTGAGCAGTTCTTC
CDR3: CASSGGLHKSLGEQFF